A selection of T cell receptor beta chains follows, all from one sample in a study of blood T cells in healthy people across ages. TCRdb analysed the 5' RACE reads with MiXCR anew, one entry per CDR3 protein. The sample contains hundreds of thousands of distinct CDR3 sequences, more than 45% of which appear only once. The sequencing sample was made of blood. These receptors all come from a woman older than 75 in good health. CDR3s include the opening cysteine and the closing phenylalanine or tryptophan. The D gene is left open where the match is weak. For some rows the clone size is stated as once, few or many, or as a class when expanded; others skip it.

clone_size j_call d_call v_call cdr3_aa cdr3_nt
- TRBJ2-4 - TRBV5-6 CASSLGLLPHIQYF TGTGCCAGCAGCTTGGGGCTCCTGCCACACATTCAGTACTTC
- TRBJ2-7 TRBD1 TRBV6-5 CASSNNPWTGGYEQYF TGTGCCAGCAGTAACAACCCATGGACAGGGGGCTACGAGCAGTACTTC
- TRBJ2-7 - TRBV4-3 CASSQEKYYEQYF TGCGCCAGCAGCCAAGAAAAATACTACGAGCAGTACTTC
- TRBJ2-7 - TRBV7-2 CASSPRQGLNEQYF TGTGCCAGCAGCCCCCGCCAGGGTCTCAATGAGCAGTACTTC
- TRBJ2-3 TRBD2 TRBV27 CASSLEPGTSGTDTQYF TGTGCCAGCAGTTTGGAGCCCGGGACTAGCGGAACGGATACGCAGTATTTT
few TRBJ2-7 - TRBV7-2 CASSLWQGDSEQYF TGTGCCAGCAGCTTATGGCAGGGTGATAGCGAGCAGTACTTC
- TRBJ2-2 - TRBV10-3 CAIRGSTGELFF TGTGCCATCCGCGGTAGCACCGGGGAGCTGTTTTTT
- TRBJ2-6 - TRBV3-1 CASSQVGVLTF TGTGCCAGCAGCCAGGTCGGGGTCCTGACTTTC
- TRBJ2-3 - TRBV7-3 CASSFRAQPDTQYF TGTGCCAGCAGCTTTCGGGCACAGCCAGATACGCAGTATTTT
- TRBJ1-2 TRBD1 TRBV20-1 CSASGTGDYGYTF TGCAGTGCTAGCGGGACAGGGGACTATGGCTACACCTTC
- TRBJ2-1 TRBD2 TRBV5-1 CASSWRAGAYNEQFF TGCGCCAGCAGCTGGAGGGCGGGAGCGTACAATGAGCAGTTCTTC
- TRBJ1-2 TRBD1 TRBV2 CASTTDRQGFYGYTF TGTGCCAGCACCACCGACCGACAGGGGTTCTATGGCTACACCTTC
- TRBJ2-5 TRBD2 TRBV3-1 CASSKSGSIMKTQYF TGTGCCAGCAGCAAGAGCGGGAGTATCATGAAGACCCAGTACTTC
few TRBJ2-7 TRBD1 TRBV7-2 CASSLTTGTGWGNEQYF TGTGCCAGCAGCTTAACCACCGGGACAGGGTGGGGTAATGAGCAGTACTTC
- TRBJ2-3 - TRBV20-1 CSARAAGPTDTQYF TGCAGTGCTAGAGCAGCGGGCCCCACAGATACGCAGTATTTT
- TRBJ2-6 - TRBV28 CASSSSRGANVLTF TGTGCCAGCAGTTCGTCGAGGGGGGCCAACGTCCTGACTTTC
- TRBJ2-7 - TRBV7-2 CASSPQRSSYEQYF TGTGCCAGCAGCCCCCAGCGGAGCTCCTACGAGCAGTACTTC
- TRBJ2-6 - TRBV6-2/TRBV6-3 CVSRGVSGANVLTF TGTGTCAGCAGGGGGGTCTCTGGGGCCAACGTCCTGACTTTC
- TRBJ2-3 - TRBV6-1 CASSGQRGSSTDTQYF TGTGCCAGCAGTGGCCAGCGAGGATCTAGCACAGATACGCAGTATTTT
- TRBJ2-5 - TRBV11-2 CASSLGILMWETQYF TGTGCCAGCAGCTTAGGGATCTTAATGTGGGAGACCCAGTACTTC
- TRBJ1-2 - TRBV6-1 CASSEAQRGYGYTF TGTGCCAGCAGTGAAGCGCAAAGGGGCTATGGCTACACCTTC
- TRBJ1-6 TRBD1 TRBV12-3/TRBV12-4 CASSDDRGGSPLHF TGTGCCAGCAGTGATGACAGGGGGGGATCACCCCTCCACTTT
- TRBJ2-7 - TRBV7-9 CASSTGPLEQYF TGTGCCAGCAGCACCGGGCCCTTGGAGCAGTACTTC
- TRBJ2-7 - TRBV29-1 CSVASHEQYF TGCAGCGTTGCTAGTCACGAGCAGTACTTC
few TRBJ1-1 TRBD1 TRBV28 CASSPSTGSAEAFF TGTGCCAGCAGTCCATCGACAGGGTCCGCTGAAGCTTTCTTT
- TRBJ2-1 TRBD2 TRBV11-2 CASSLAPLAGSYNEQFF TGTGCCAGCAGCTTAGCTCCTCTAGCGGGCTCCTACAATGAGCAGTTCTTC
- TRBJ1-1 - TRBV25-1 CASSQNGRLTEAFF TGTGCCAGCAGCCAAAATGGCCGTCTCACTGAAGCTTTCTTT
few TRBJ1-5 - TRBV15 CATSRDVTGRNQPQHF TGTGCCACCAGCAGAGATGTAACAGGGAGGAATCAGCCCCAGCATTTT
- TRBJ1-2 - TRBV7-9 CASSPSTGAWYGYTF TGTGCCAGCAGCCCTAGTACGGGGGCTTGGTATGGCTACACCTTC
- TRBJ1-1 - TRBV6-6 CASSYSGGLDFF TGTGCCAGCAGTTACTCAGGAGGTTTAGATTTCTTT
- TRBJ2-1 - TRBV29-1 CSAPAYSEQFF TGCAGCGCCCCAGCTTACAGTGAGCAGTTCTTC
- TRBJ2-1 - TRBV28 CASSLEALSPYNEQFF TGTGCCAGCAGTTTAGAGGCTTTGAGCCCCTACAATGAGCAGTTCTTC
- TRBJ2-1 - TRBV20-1 CSAPPGGGFYNEQFF TGCAGTGCTCCCCCGGGCGGGGGCTTCTACAATGAGCAGTTCTTC
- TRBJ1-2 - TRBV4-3 CASSQDLISYGYTF TGCGCCAGCAGCCAAGACTTAATAAGCTATGGCTACACCTTC
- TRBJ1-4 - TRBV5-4 CASSLNQANEKLFF TGTGCCAGCAGCTTGAACCAAGCTAATGAAAAACTGTTTTTT
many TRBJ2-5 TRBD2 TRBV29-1 CSVAWTSGRGTQYF TGCAGCGTTGCCTGGACTAGCGGGAGGGGGACCCAGTACTTC
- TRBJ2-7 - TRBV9 CASSVGGVGEQYF TGTGCCAGCAGCGTAGGTGGGGTTGGGGAGCAGTACTTC
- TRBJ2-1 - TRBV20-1 CSATATTGIDEQFF TGCAGTGCCACGGCCACCACCGGGATCGATGAGCAGTTCTTC
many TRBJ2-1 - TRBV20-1 CSASPGGTLNEQFF TGCAGTGCGAGTCCTGGTGGGACGCTCAATGAGCAGTTCTTC
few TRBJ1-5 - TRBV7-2 CASSHYGRAGNQPQHF TGTGCCAGCAGCCATTATGGCAGGGCAGGTAATCAGCCCCAGCATTTT
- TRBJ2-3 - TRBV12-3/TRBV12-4 CASSFRTESDTQYF TGTGCCAGCAGTTTTCGGACGGAATCGGATACGCAGTATTTT
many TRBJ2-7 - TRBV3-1 CASSQEYEQYF TGTGCCAGCAGTCAGGAGTACGAGCAGTACTTC
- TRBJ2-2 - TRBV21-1 CASSKASQRGHTGELFF TGTGCCAGCAGCAAAGCTTCGCAGCGGGGGCACACCGGGGAGCTGTTTTTT